A selection of T cell receptor beta chains follows, all from one sample in a study of shared clonotypes between healthy human individuals. Sequenced by immunoSEQ multiplex PCR; TCRdb stores in-frame clones only, minus some. The table lists roughly 1,800,000 clones, over 85% of them singletons. Sequences were obtained from naive CD8+ T cells sorted from blood. These receptors came from a man aged 18 to 29 in good health. Both conserved end residues are part of each CDR3. A D gene is named only where the DNA matches it firmly. Size values are once, few and many counts, or a class for expanded clones, and some rows have none.

V gene	clone size	D gene	J gene	CDR3 DNA	CDR3 protein
TRBV4-1	-	-	TRBJ1-2	TGCGCCAGCAGCCAAGATCACTATGGCTACACCTTC	CASSQDHYGYTF
TRBV7-9	-	-	TRBJ1-1	TGTGCCAGCAGCTTAGGGCCCGGACACCGGAACACTGAAGCTTTCTTT	CASSLGPGHRNTEAFF
TRBV6-1	once	TRBD1	TRBJ1-1	TGTGCCAGCAGTGAATCCCGCAAAAAGAGGGGGCTGATGGTAACTGAAGCTTTCTTT	CASSESRKKRGLMVTEAFF
TRBV6-5	-	TRBD1	TRBJ2-3	TGTGCCAGCAGCTGGGGACAGGGGGCAGATACGCAGTATTTT	CASSWGQGADTQYF
TRBV12-5	-	TRBD2	TRBJ2-7	TGTGCTAGTGGGTTAGGACTAGCGGAGTACGAGCAGTACTTC	CASGLGLAEYEQYF
TRBV13	-	-	TRBJ2-3	TGTGCCAGCAGCCCAGAAATTACAGATACGCAGTATTTT	CASSPEITDTQYF
TRBV5-6	once	TRBD2	TRBJ2-7	TGTGCCAGCAGCTGGGGGTCGGCGGGAGAAAGCTCCGAGCAGTACTTC	CASSWGSAGESSEQYF
TRBV30	-	-	TRBJ1-2	TGTGCCTGGACTCTCGAAGACAGCTATGGCTACACCTTC	CAWTLEDSYGYTF
TRBV6-5	-	-	TRBJ2-1	TGTGCCAGCAGAATCCGGGGCGCGGGTGAGCAGTTCTTC	CASRIRGAGEQFF
TRBV6-5	-	-	TRBJ2-7	TGTGCCAGCAGTTACGGGGAGAATTACGAGCAGTACTTC	CASSYGENYEQYF
TRBV2	-	-	TRBJ1-1	TGTGCCAGCAGTGTGGCCGTGGAAGAGATGAACACTGAAGCTTTCTTT	CASSVAVEEMNTEAFF
TRBV28	-	-	TRBJ2-3	TGTGCCAGCAGCCCGCAAGATACGCAGTATTTT	CASSPQDTQYF
TRBV18	once	TRBD1	TRBJ2-3	TGTGCCAGCTCACGACCACTTGGGGACAGGGGGCTGACAGATACGCAGTATTTT	CASSRPLGDRGLTDTQYF
TRBV7-9	-	-	TRBJ1-3	TGTGCCAGCAGAAATGCCCCCTCCGGGGCGCGGGGAAACACCATATATTTT	CASRNAPSGARGNTIYF
TRBV19	-	-	TRBJ1-2	TGTGCCAGTAGTATAGCCCCGGGACAAGATGGCTACACCTTC	CASSIAPGQDGYTF
TRBV11-1	-	-	TRBJ1-2	TGTGCCAGCAGCTTGACTGGACATGCTGGCTACACCTTC	CASSLTGHAGYTF
TRBV19	-	-	TRBJ2-2	TGTGCCAGTAGCCTATGGCGGGCCGGGGAGCTGTTTTTT	CASSLWRAGELFF
TRBV7-9	-	-	TRBJ2-7	TGTGCCAGCAGCTTAGCCGGGACACTCCTTTCCTACGAGCAGTACTTC	CASSLAGTLLSYEQYF
TRBV5-4	-	TRBD1	TRBJ1-2	TGTGCCAGCAGCCCGGGACAGGCCTATGGCTACACCTTC	CASSPGQAYGYTF
TRBV19	-	-	TRBJ2-5	TGTGCCAGTAGTATTGATGCCTTCTATCGGGACGCGGAGACCCAGTACTTC	CASSIDAFYRDAETQYF
TRBV29-1	-	TRBD1	TRBJ2-7	TGCAGCGTTGGAACAGGGGGTACCTACGAGCAGTACTTC	CSVGTGGTYEQYF
TRBV6-5	-	TRBD2	TRBJ2-3	TGTGCCAGCAGCCCCGGACTAGCGAAGGATACGCAGTATTTT	CASSPGLAKDTQYF
TRBV11-2	-	-	TRBJ1-1	TGTGCCAGCAGCTTAGATGCGGGTTCCACTGAAGCTTTCTTT	CASSLDAGSTEAFF
TRBV4-1	-	TRBD1	TRBJ1-1	TGCGCCAGCAGCCAAGATCCGAACCGGGACAGAAGAAACACTGAAGCTTTCTTT	CASSQDPNRDRRNTEAFF
TRBV7-6	-	-	TRBJ2-2	TGTGCCAGCAGCTGGCGGCACACCGGGGAGCTGTTTTTT	CASSWRHTGELFF
TRBV4-1	once	-	TRBJ2-7	TGCGCCAGCAGCCACGGCTCGCGAGAGCAGTACTTC	CASSHGSREQYF
TRBV13	-	-	TRBJ2-6	TGTGCCAGCGCGAGTGGGGCCAACGTCCTGACTTTC	CASASGANVLTF
TRBV29-1	-	-	TRBJ2-1	TGCAGCGTTGAACTTGAGTCTAGCCGTATGCAGTTCTTC	CSVELESSRMQFF
TRBV28	-	TRBD1	TRBJ2-1	TGTGCCAGCACCCGGGGACAGGCAGGTGAGCAGTTCTTC	CASTRGQAGEQFF
TRBV19	-	TRBD2	TRBJ2-5	TGTGCCAGTAGTATTGCGGGACTACCAGAGACCCAGTACTTC	CASSIAGLPETQYF
TRBV10-3	-	-	TRBJ2-7	TGTGCCACCCCGTCGGGGACCCACGAGCAGTACTTC	CATPSGTHEQYF
TRBV7-9	-	-	TRBJ1-1	TGTGCCACCAACTGGGGGGCGACAGCTATGAACACTGAAGCTTTCTTT	CATNWGATAMNTEAFF
TRBV27	-	TRBD1	TRBJ1-2	TGTGCCAGCAGTTTGGGGACAGGGGCTCCTAACTATGGCTACACCTTC	CASSLGTGAPNYGYTF
TRBV7-2	-	-	TRBJ2-7	TGTGCCAGCAGCTTAGAGGGGCTGCCCTACGAGCAGTACTTC	CASSLEGLPYEQYF
TRBV12-5	-	-	TRBJ2-1	TGTGCTAGTGGTTTTCTCCTCTCCTACAATGAGCAGTTCTTC	CASGFLLSYNEQFF